Presented here are 19 T cell receptor beta chains from one specimen sequenced in a study of blood T cell repertoires in COVID-19. Sequencing was performed with immunoSEQ multiplex PCR; in TCRdb, only in-frame clones are kept and a portion is missing. The table lists 240,000 or so clones, approximately 83% of them singletons. The sequencing input was peripheral blood. All receptors derive from a woman aged 25 to 39 who had recovered from COVID-19.

The chain uses TRBV5-1 and TRBJ2-2; 12 nucleotides line up with TRBD2. After removal of 4 bases from V and 4 bases from J, the junction contained 2 bases not matched to a gene. CDR1 is SGHRS and CDR2 is YFSETQ in the germline V gene. CDR3 length: 15 residues. The CDR3 loop reads CASSPGLAGTGELFF. The DNA of the CDR3 is TGCGCCAGCAGCCCGGGACTAGCGGGCACCGGGGAGCTGTTTTTT.

The chain is built from TRBV13 and TRBJ1-4; the D gene is possibly TRBD1 (5 bases). V lost 5 bases to trimming and J lost 7 bases, with 11 bases between them. This CDR3 region has 13 residues. Germline-derived CDR1 and CDR2 are PRHDT and FYEKMQ (reference sequence). Written as DNA, the CDR3 is TGTGCCAGCAGCCGGGGGGTGAGTGAAAAACTGTTTTTT. It specifies CASSRGVSEKLFF.

This clone was seen a single time. The chain links TRBV5-5 to TRBJ2-3, with 8 bases that match TRBD1. The germline V gene has CDR1 SGHKS and CDR2 YYEKEE (reference sequence). This CDR3 region has 16 residues. The ends lost 4 bases at V and 2 bases at J; junction bases unmatched: 9. For the CDR3, the DNA is TGTGCCAGCAGCCCCTGGACAGGGTATGACACAGATACGCAGTATTTT. It specifies CASSPWTGYDTDTQYF.

The chain employs TRBV14 and TRBJ2-3; TRBD2 agrees at 14 bases. This CDR3 is 19 amino acids long. Germline V gene sequence: CDR1 SGHDN, CDR2 FVKESK. V was pared by 1 base and J by 10 bases, with 16 bases of the junction left unmatched. The DNA for the CDR3 is TGTGCCAGCAGCCAAGGACTAGCGGGGGGGCCCATGAGCTTCGAAGCGCAGTATTTT. It yields the protein CASSQGLAGGPMSFEAQYF.

This clone was picked up one time. This chain connects TRBV5-6 to TRBJ2-2; 11 bases are a match to TRBD2. This CDR3 is built from 17 residues. With 2 bases clipped from V and 0 bases from J, the junction kept 3 bases outside the gene matches. Germline V gene lookup returns CDR1 SGHDT and CDR2 YYEEEE. DNA of the CDR3: TGTGCCAGCAGCTTACTAGCGGGGGCCTCGAACACCGGGGAGCTGTTTTTT. It specifies CASSLLAGASNTGELFF.

The chain employs TRBV11-2 and TRBJ2-5; TRBD2 matches 11 bases. Trimming took 5 bases from V and 1 from J; bases not matched to a gene: 3. Germline V gene lookup returns CDR1 SGHAT and CDR2 FQNNGV. The CDR3 runs to 15 residues. DNA for the CDR3: TGTGCCAGCAGCCCTCTAGCGGGGGGCCAAGAGACCCAGTACTTC. Translated: CASSPLAGGQETQYF.

This chain links TRBV5-5 with TRBJ1-2; D not certain. The CDR3 totals 12 residues. V gave up 0 bases and J gave up 6 bases, with 6 bases separating them. The germline V gene has CDR1 SGHKS and CDR2 YYEKEE (reference sequence). CDR3 sequence reads: CASSLVSDGYTF. CDR3 in DNA: TGTGCCAGCAGCTTGGTGTCAGATGGCTACACCTTC.

V usage is TRBV11-1 and J usage is TRBJ1-5, with D tentatively TRBD1 (6 bases). Germline V gene lookup returns CDR1 SGHAT and CDR2 FQDESV (reference sequence). The V end lost 0 bases, the J end lost 2 bases, and 17 bases lay between the germline ends. The CDR3 totals 18 residues. CDR3 sequence: CASSLAGGARGRNQPQHF. The DNA of the CDR3 is TGTGCCAGCAGCTTAGCCGGGGGGGCGCGAGGTCGCAATCAGCCCCAGCATTTT.

In DNA form, the CDR3 reads TGTGCCAGCAGCGATGGTACAGTGTACCAAGAGACCCAGTACTTC. Translated, it gives CASSDGTVYQETQYF. This chain connects TRBV7-6 to TRBJ2-5; D call uncertain. Germline CDR1 reads SGHVS; CDR2 reads FNYEAQ. Trimming took off 5 bases at V and 0 bases at J, with 13 bases between the two ends. CDR3 length equals 15 residues.

This chain joins TRBV3-1 (or the pseudogene TRBV3-2) and TRBJ2-5; no clear D gene. Germline assignment: CDR1 LGHDT and CDR2 YNNKEL (reference sequence). The CDR3 runs 12 residues. V was cut by 1 base and J by 6 bases, with 6 bases left in between. The CDR3 nucleotides read TGTGCCAGCAGCCAAGTTGTAAAGACCCAGTACTTC. As protein: CASSQVVKTQYF.

This chain links TRBV14 with TRBJ2-2; the match to TRBD1 covers 8 bases. Trimming removed 4 bases from V and 2 bases from J; junction bases left unmatched: 9. This CDR3 region has 17 residues. CDR1 and CDR2 (germline): SGHDN, FVKESK. CDR3 sequence (DNA): TGTGCCAGCAGCCCCGGCCCAGGACAGGGAAACACCGGGGAGCTGTTTTTT. Residues: CASSPGPGQGNTGELFF.

The chain has TRBV21-1 and TRBJ2-5; the D call of TRBD2 is as the table states it, not checked on the DNA. TRBV21-1 constitutes a pseudogene. This CDR3 is 19 amino acids long. As DNA, the CDR3 is TGTGCCAGCAGCAAAGAAGGGACTAGCGGGGGGGCCGGGCAAGAGACCCAGTACTTC. It translates to CASSKEGTSGGAGQETQYF.

A word on this clone: At the DNA level, this CDR3 is encoded by other sequences in the same sample as well. The V gene is TRBV5-1, the J gene TRBJ2-7; 7 bases fit TRBD1. This CDR3 comprises 15 residues. Germline V CDR1 and CDR2: SGHRS, YFSETQ. Losses at the gene ends were 0 bases for V and 0 bases for J; bases not matched to a gene: 3. CDR3 nucleotide sequence: TGCGCCAGCAGCTTGGTGGCAGGGGGCTCCTACGAGCAGTACTTC. This sequence encodes CASSLVAGGSYEQYF.

The chain is built from TRBV4-2 and TRBJ2-5; 13 bases match TRBD2. The CDR3 length is 17 residues. The V gene end was trimmed by 5 bases and the J gene end by 5 bases; junction bases not matched to a gene: 11. Germline loops: CDR1 LGHNA, CDR2 YNFKEQ. CDR3: CASSKRTSGGFGETQYF. The CDR3 DNA is TGTGCCAGCAGCAAGCGGACTAGCGGGGGTTTTGGGGAGACCCAGTACTTC.

The rearrangement uses TRBV5-4 and TRBJ2-3; 7 bases match TRBD1. Germline-derived CDR1 and CDR2 are SGHNT and YYREEE (reference sequence). J gave up 4 bases and V 5 bases, and 7 bases lay outside the gene matches. The CDR3 runs to 14 residues. CDR3 in amino acids: CASRGGANADTQYF. In nucleotides, the CDR3 is TGTGCCAGCAGAGGGGGCGCCAATGCAGATACGCAGTATTTT.

The chain recombines TRBV27 with TRBJ1-4; TRBD1 is a possible D gene (5 bases). Trimming took 5 bases from V and 2 from J, leaving 18 bases between them. This CDR3 has 17 amino acids. Per germline, CDR1 MNHEY and CDR2 SMNVEV (reference sequence). CDR3 in amino acids: CASSPQPSGGTNEKLFF. CDR3 coding DNA: TGTGCCAGCAGTCCCCAACCCTCCGGGGGGACTAATGAAAAACTGTTTTTT.

This chain joins TRBV2 and TRBJ2-3, with TRBD2 as a possible D gene (5 bases). The CDR3 is 16 residues long. V gave up 8 bases and J gave up 3 bases, with 21 bases separating them. Germline-derived CDR1 and CDR2 are SNHLY and FYNNEI. CDR3 DNA sequence: TGTGCCAGCCTGCCCCCCCGGAGGCAGACTACAGATACGCAGTATTTT. Its translation is CASLPPRRQTTDTQYF.

CDR3 coding DNA: TGTGCCAGCAGCTTAGCCCGGGGACAGAGGAACACTGAAGCTTTCTTT. Translation gives CASSLARGQRNTEAFF. The rearrangement uses TRBV7-2 and TRBJ1-1, with TRBD1 identical over 7 bases. V lost 0 bases and J lost 1; bases outside the gene matches: 5. The germline V gene has CDR1 SGHTA and CDR2 FQGNSA. This CDR3 has 16 residues.

J is TRBJ2-1 and V is TRBV5-1; 11 bases agree with TRBD1. V lost 4 bases and J lost 8; bases outside the gene matches: 2. The CDR3 sequence is 13 residues long. Germline CDR1 and CDR2: SGHRS and YFSETQ. CDR3 nucleotide sequence: TGCGCCAGCAGCGGACAGGGGGCCGATGAGCAGTTCTTC. Translated, it gives CASSGQGADEQFF. The full variable domain, in which reference TRBV5-1 and TRBJ2-1 provide the parts outside the CDR3, is KAGVTQTPRYLIKTRGQQVTLSCSPISGHRSVSWYQQTPGQGLQFLFEYFSETQRNKGNFPGRFSGRQFSNSRSEMNVSTLELGDSALYLCASSGQGADEQFFGPGTRLTVL.